This T cell receptor (beta chain) came from a study of human thymus T cells (dated by TCRdb to 2020 to 2022). Describing the broader study: The study described the TCR alpha and beta repertoires in eight or nine infant thymus samples and a handful of matching peripheral blood samples. The cohort included over five male and a couple of female infants, with donor ages spanning 7 to 244 days.

The immunoSEQ multiplex PCR assay was used to amplify the TCRB and TCRAD loci from a standardized amount of quality-controlled genomic DNA. The amplicons spanned the V(D)J region and were long enough to cover the CDR3 and allow V and J genes to be identified. Amplicon sequencing was performed on an Illumina platform through the commercial immunoSEQ service. Turning to the authors' computational methods: Primer bias and sequencing errors were corrected using previously described methods, and TCRAD and TCRB definitions followed the IMGT database. Repertoires were analysed with immunoSEQ Analyzer 3.0 and VDJTools, covering basic statistics, V/J segment usage, diversity estimates, rarefaction and pairwise overlap. Chao1, ChaoE, Efron-Thisted, Shannon and inverse Simpson indices were used to estimate diversity, which was also estimated on datasets down-sampled to the smallest sample. Repertoire overlap was determined by strict matching of CDR3 nucleotide sequence, V gene and J gene, and Jaccard-based multidimensional scaling clustering was applied. TCRdb provides this immuneACCESS table in a form limited to in-frame rearrangements. Some clones are lacking; in checked studies, under half of them reflect an unresolved V gene, and why the rest are absent is not known. From that table come the V and J calls and clone size; the DNA was used to work out D and trimming. This sample comprises tens of thousands of clones, roughly 96% of them detected only once. The ten largest clones represent 0.034% of the sample.

A remark on this clone: Its binding antigen is unknown. No base-level quality is on record; no much larger clone is a single base apart.

Overall results and qualifications from the work: Both the thymic and the peripheral blood repertoires appeared to show biased V and J gene segment usage. On average, around 810,000 unique TCRB clonotypes were obtained from thymus samples, compared with 75,000 to 90,000 from blood samples. According to the related research, thymic TCR repertoires were highly overlapping among unrelated individuals.

Relative to germline, V is 4 bases shorter and J is 1 base shorter, with 11 bases between their ends. According to the germline V gene, CDR1 reads SGHTA and CDR2 reads FQGNSA. Taken from cysteine to phenylalanine, the CDR3 has 15 residues. The only DNA kept is the CDR3, 45 bases in frame from the first base. The thymus tissue came from surgical resects taken out during corrective cardiac surgery. In Finland, the donors were immunologically healthy infants who were having open corrective cardiac surgery for congenital heart defects. Thymocytes were mechanically released from the tissue and were stored as pellets of 10-30 million cells at -70 degrees C. A QIAsymphony instrument was used to extract genomic DNA from the frozen cell pellets.

The TCR originated in a girl under three years old with a congenital heart defect but otherwise immunologically healthy. Specimen: thymus tissue. The chain is assembled from TRBV7-2 and TRBJ1-5; no D gene can be assigned with confidence. The nucleotide sequence is given as TGTGCCAGCAGCTCACTACCCAACAGCAATCAGCCCCAGCATTTT. Its product reads: CASSSLPNSNQPQHF. Reference TRBV7-2 and TRBJ1-5 genes cover what lies past the CDR3, so the full variable domain is GAGVSQSPSNKVTEKGKDVELRCDPISGHTALYWYRQSLGQGLEFLIYFQGNSAPDKSGLPSDRFSAERTGGSVSTLTIQRTQQEDSAVYLCASSSLPNSNQPQHFGDGTRLSIL.